This TCR beta chain was found in a study of radiotherapy plus CTLA-4 blockade in lung cancer. Study-wide background: Objective response was observed in approximately 18% of patients, and disease control in roughly 30%.

The CDR3 loop spans 11 amino acids. Germline V gene sequence: CDR1 SQVTM, CDR2 ANQGSEA. The V end was cut by 4 bases, the J end by 6 bases, with 9 bases between. Comments on this clone: Its antigen is still unknown.

TCRdb's table, derived via immunoSEQ multiplex PCR, lists solely in-frame clones and lacks some. The sample lists over 100,000 clones, 81% occurring once. Those patients who had chemo-refractory metastatic non-small-cell lung cancer were given focal radiation along with CTLA-4 blockade through ipilimumab. Overall study findings and caveats: There was expansion of tumor-derived TCR clones in blood after radiotherapy plus ipilimumab. The best predictor of response was reported to be early blood T cell clone dynamics, with interferon-beta.

The genes are TRBV29-1 and TRBJ1-1; the D is unclear. Sequenced material: peripheral blood, taken from a patient treated with radiotherapy plus ipilimumab. The origin of this receptor is a human donor with non-small cell lung cancer that progressed on radiotherapy plus ipilimumab. Some clones in this sample may be carry-over from other donors' samples. CDR3 sequence (DNA): TGCAGCGTTGTTGATGAGCCTGAAGCTTTCTTT. Translating gives CSVVDEPEAFF.